This section outlines one T cell receptor beta chain sequence together with its context. Its antigen is as yet unknown. The CDR3 totals 14 residues. Trimming shortened V by 6 bases and J by 1 base, and 9 bases separated the two germline ends. The germline V gene has CDR1 MNHEY and CDR2 SVGAGI. The PCR employed 60 Vbeta primers together with 13 Jbeta primers. TCRdb keeps only in-frame clones here, not all; method: immunoSEQ multiplex PCR. The repertoire holds about 89,000 clones, with roughly nine tenths as singletons. The data stem from a study of cytomegalovirus exposure and HLA in healthy donors. Looking at the study overall: Earlier, 90 million to 140 million unique TCR beta sequences were recovered from some 200 million T cells by an analysis.

Study outcomes and limitations: Usually a TCR sequence was rare, but some public TCRs were found in many donors. In vitro experiments confirmed that three CMV-associated chains were specific for CMV antigens.

The sequence was obtained from a man in his thirties or forties in good health and CMV-seropositive. The V gene is TRBV6-5, the J gene TRBJ1-4, with D unclear. The sample consisted of PBMCs. The CDR3 DNA reads TGTGCCAGCAGCCGCCGGGGAACTAATGAAAAACTGTTTTTT. This codes for CASSRRGTNEKLFF.